Described below is a single T cell receptor (beta chain) sequence and its context. The sample originates from a study of blood T cell repertoires in COVID-19. Under the authors' procedure: Estimated nucleated cell counts came from reference gene primer amplification. Clones were sequenced by immunoSEQ multiplex PCR, and TCRdb holds only the in-frame ones, with some missing. That table gives V, J and clone size, and the DNA gave D and trimming. The data contain under 500,000 clones, roughly nine tenths of them singletons. The CDR3 extends over 20 amino acids. The sequencing input was PBMCs or T cells enriched from blood (not recorded which). The genes are TRBV7-5 and TRBJ1-4; the DNA was not compared with TRBD1, the D call given in the table. TRBV7-5 is a pseudogene segment. The receptor's source is a woman younger than 30 with acute COVID-19. The CDR3 DNA sequence: TGTGTCAGAAGCGCCTTGGCCAAACAGGGGGCGAAGTCGAGTCTTGAAAAACTGTTTTTT. Its protein is CVRSALAKQGAKSSLEKLFF.